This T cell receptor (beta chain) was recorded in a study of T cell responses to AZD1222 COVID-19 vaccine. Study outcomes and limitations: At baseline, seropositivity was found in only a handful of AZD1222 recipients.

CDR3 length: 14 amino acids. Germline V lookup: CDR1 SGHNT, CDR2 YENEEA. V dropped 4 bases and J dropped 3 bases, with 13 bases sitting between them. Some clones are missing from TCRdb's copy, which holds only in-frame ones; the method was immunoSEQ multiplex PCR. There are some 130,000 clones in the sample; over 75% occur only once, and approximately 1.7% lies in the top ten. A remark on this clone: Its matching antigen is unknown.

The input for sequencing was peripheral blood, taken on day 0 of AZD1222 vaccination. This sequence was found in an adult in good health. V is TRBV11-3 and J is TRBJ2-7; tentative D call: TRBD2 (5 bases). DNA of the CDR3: TGTGCCAGCAGCTCAGGAAGAGAGGGCTACGAGCAGTACTTC. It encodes CASSSGREGYEQYF.